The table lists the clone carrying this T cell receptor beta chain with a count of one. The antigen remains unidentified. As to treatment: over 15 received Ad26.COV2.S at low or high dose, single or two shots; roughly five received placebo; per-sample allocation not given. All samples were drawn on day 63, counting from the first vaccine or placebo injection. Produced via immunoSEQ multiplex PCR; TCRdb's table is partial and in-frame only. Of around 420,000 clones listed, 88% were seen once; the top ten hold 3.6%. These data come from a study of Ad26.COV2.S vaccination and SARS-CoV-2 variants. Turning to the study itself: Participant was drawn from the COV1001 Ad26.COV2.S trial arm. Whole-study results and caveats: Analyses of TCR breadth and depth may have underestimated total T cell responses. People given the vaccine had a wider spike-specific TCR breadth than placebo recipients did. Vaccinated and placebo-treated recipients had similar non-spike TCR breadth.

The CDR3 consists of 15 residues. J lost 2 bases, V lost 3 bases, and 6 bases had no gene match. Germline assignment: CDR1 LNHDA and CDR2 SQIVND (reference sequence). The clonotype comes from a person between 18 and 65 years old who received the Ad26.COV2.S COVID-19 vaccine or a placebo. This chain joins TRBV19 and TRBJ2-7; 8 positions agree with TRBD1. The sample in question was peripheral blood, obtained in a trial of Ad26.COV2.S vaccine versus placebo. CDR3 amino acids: CASSISTGETYEQYF. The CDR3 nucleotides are TGTGCCAGTAGTATCTCGACAGGGGAAACCTACGAGCAGTACTTC.